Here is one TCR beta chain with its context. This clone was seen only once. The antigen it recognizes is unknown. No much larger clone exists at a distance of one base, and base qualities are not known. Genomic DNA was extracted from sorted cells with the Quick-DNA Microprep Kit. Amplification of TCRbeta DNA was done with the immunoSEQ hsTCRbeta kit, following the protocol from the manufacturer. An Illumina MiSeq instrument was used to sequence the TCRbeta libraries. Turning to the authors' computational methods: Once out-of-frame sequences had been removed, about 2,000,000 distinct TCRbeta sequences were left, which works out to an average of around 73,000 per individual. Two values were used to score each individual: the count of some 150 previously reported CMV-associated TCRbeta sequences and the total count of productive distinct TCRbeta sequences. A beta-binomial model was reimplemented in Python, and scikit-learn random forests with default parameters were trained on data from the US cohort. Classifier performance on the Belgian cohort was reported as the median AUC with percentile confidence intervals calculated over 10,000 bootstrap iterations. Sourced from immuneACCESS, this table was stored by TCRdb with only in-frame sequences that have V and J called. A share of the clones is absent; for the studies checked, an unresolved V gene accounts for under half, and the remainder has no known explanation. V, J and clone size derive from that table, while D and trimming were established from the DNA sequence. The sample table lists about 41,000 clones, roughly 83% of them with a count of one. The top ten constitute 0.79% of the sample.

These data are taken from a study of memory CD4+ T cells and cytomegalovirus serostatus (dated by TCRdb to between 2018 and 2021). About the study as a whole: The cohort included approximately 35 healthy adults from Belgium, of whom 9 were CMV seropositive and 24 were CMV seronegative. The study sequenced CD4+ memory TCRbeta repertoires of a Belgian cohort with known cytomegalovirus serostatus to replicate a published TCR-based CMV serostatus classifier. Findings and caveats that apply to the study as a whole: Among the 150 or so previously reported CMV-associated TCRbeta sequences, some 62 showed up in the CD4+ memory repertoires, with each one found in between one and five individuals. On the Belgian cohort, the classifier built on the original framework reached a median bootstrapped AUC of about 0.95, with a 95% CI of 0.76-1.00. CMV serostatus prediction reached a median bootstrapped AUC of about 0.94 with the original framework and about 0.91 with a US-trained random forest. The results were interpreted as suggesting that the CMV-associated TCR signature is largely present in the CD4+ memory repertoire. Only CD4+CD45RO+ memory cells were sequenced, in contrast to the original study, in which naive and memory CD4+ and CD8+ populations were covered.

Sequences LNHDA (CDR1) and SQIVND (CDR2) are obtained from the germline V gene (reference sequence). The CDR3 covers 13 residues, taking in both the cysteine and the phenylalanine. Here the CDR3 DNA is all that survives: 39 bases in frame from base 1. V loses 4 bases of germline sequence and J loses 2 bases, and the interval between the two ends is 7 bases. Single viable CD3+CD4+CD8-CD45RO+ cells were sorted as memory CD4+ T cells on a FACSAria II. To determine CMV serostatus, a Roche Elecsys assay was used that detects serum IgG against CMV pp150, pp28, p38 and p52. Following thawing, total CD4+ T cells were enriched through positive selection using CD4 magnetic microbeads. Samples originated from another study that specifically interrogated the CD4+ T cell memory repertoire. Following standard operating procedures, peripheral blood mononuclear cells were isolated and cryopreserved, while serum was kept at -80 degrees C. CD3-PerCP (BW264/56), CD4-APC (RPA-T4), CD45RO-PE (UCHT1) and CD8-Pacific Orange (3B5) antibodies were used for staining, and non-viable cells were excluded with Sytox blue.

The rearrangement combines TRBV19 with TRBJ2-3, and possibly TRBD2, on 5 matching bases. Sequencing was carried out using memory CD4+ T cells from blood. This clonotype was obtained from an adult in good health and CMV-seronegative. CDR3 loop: CASSTGDTDTQYF. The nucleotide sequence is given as TGTGCCAGTAGTACCGGGGACACAGATACGCAGTATTTT.